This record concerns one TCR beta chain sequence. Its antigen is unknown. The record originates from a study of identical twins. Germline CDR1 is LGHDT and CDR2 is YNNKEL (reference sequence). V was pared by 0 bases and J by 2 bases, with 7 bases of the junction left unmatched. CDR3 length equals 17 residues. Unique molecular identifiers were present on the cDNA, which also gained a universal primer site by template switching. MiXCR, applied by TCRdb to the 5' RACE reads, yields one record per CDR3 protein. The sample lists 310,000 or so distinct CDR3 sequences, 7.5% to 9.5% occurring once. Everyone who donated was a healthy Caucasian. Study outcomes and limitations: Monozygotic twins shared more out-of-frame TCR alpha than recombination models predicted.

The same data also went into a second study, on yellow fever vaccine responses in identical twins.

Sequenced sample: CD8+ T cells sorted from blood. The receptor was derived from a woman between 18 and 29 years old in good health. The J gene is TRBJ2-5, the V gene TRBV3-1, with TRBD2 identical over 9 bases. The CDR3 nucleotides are TGTGCCAGCAGCCAAGATCCTAGCGGGATTCCTCAAGAGACCCAGTACTTC. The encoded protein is CASSQDPSGIPQETQYF.